The rows below give T cell receptor beta chains drawn from one sample of a study of blood T cell repertoires in COVID-19. The method was immunoSEQ multiplex PCR; TCRdb's version includes in-frame clones alone and lacks a portion of them. The sample yields 470,000 or so clones, over 75% seen once. The sample taken for sequencing was peripheral blood. The receptor set was obtained from a human donor in a cohort sampled during active COVID-19. Both conserved end residues are part of each CDR3. Fields, in order: CDR3 protein, CDR3 DNA, V gene, D gene, J gene. A D gene is named only where the DNA matches it firmly.

CDR3 protein: CAWSGKQLGEKLFF; CDR3 DNA: TGTGCCTGGAGTGGAAAACAGCTCGGTGAAAAACTGTTTTTT; V gene: TRBV30; D gene: -; J gene: TRBJ1-4
CDR3 protein: CASSRIQGGGYGYTF; CDR3 DNA: TGTGCCAGCAGCCGTATACAGGGAGGGGGCTATGGCTACACCTTC; V gene: TRBV7-6; D gene: -; J gene: TRBJ1-2
CDR3 protein: CASSLAGSNSPLHF; CDR3 DNA: TGTGCCAGCAGCTTAGCGGGCAGCAATTCACCCCTCCACTTT; V gene: TRBV7-2; D gene: -; J gene: TRBJ1-6
CDR3 protein: CASSVERGGEQYF; CDR3 DNA: TGTGCCAGCAGCGTAGAACGGGGTGGCGAGCAGTACTTC; V gene: TRBV9; D gene: -; J gene: TRBJ2-7
CDR3 protein: CASSIAVEQFF; CDR3 DNA: TGTGCCAGTAGTATCGCGGTTGAGCAGTTCTTC; V gene: TRBV19; D gene: -; J gene: TRBJ2-1
CDR3 protein: CASSLETGSTDTQYF; CDR3 DNA: TGTGCCAGCAGCTTAGAGACAGGGAGCACAGATACGCAGTATTTT; V gene: TRBV11-2; D gene: TRBD1; J gene: TRBJ2-3
CDR3 protein: CAWDSRRSGNQPQHF; CDR3 DNA: TGTGCCTGGGACTCCCGACGGAGCGGCAATCAGCCCCAGCATTTT; V gene: TRBV30; D gene: -; J gene: TRBJ1-5
CDR3 protein: CASTGRVRQEQNEKLFF; CDR3 DNA: TGCGCCAGCACGGGGAGGGTGCGCCAGGAGCAAAATGAAAAACTGTTTTTT; V gene: TRBV10-1; D gene: -; J gene: TRBJ1-4
CDR3 protein: CASSGSRLAGGPLADTQYF; CDR3 DNA: TGTGCCAGCAGTGGAAGTAGGCTAGCGGGAGGGCCGTTGGCAGATACGCAGTATTTT; V gene: TRBV2; D gene: TRBD2; J gene: TRBJ2-3
CDR3 protein: CASSQGWGLRGAFF; CDR3 DNA: TGTGCCAGCAGCCAAGGGTGGGGACTGCGGGGAGCTTTCTTT; V gene: TRBV3-1/TRBV3-2; D gene: -; J gene: TRBJ1-1
CDR3 protein: CASSPGTNYGYTF; CDR3 DNA: TGTGCCAGCAGCCCCGGGACAAACTATGGCTACACCTTC; V gene: TRBV7-9; D gene: -; J gene: TRBJ1-2
CDR3 protein: CASSYDRPNTEAFF; CDR3 DNA: TGTGCCAGCAGTTACGACAGACCGAACACTGAAGCTTTCTTT; V gene: TRBV6-5; D gene: -; J gene: TRBJ1-1
CDR3 protein: CASSLVGQGAEETQYF; CDR3 DNA: TGTGCCAGCAGCTTAGTGGGCCAGGGGGCAGAAGAGACCCAGTACTTC; V gene: TRBV11-2; D gene: TRBD1; J gene: TRBJ2-5
CDR3 protein: CASSYVGLGDTQYF; CDR3 DNA: TGTGCCAGCAGTTACGTGGGACTAGGGGATACGCAGTATTTT; V gene: TRBV6-6; D gene: TRBD2; J gene: TRBJ2-3
CDR3 protein: CASSPLAGGNSPLHF; CDR3 DNA: TGTGCCAGCTCACCCCTGGCAGGGGGGAATTCACCCCTCCACTTT; V gene: TRBV18; D gene: TRBD1; J gene: TRBJ1-6
CDR3 protein: CASGGTGGSNTEAFF; CDR3 DNA: TGTGCTAGTGGTGGTACAGGGGGCTCGAACACTGAAGCTTTCTTT; V gene: TRBV12-5; D gene: TRBD1; J gene: TRBJ1-1
CDR3 protein: CSVEGGGNTEAFF; CDR3 DNA: TGCAGCGTTGAAGGAGGGGGGAACACTGAAGCTTTCTTT; V gene: TRBV29-1; D gene: -; J gene: TRBJ1-1
CDR3 protein: CASRRDSVGYTF; CDR3 DNA: TGTGCCAGCAGGCGGGACAGTGTCGGCTACACCTTC; V gene: TRBV27; D gene: TRBD1; J gene: TRBJ1-2
CDR3 protein: CATSREGGFNQPQHF; CDR3 DNA: TGTGCCACCAGCAGAGAAGGAGGGTTCAATCAGCCCCAGCATTTT; V gene: TRBV15; D gene: -; J gene: TRBJ1-5
CDR3 protein: CASSLSLAGNTEAFF; CDR3 DNA: TGTGCCAGCAGCTTAAGTCTAGCGGGGAACACTGAAGCTTTCTTT; V gene: TRBV11-2; D gene: -; J gene: TRBJ1-1
CDR3 protein: CSAILGGTEAFF; CDR3 DNA: TGCAGCGCAATTCTAGGGGGCACTGAAGCTTTCTTT; V gene: TRBV29-1; D gene: -; J gene: TRBJ1-1
CDR3 protein: CASSLRQGNIQYF; CDR3 DNA: TGCGCCAGCAGCTTGAGGCAGGGAAACATTCAGTACTTC; V gene: TRBV5-1; D gene: -; J gene: TRBJ2-4
CDR3 protein: CASSPSGTGENGYTF; CDR3 DNA: TGTGCCAGCAGTCCGTCCGGGACAGGGGAGAATGGCTACACCTTC; V gene: TRBV28; D gene: TRBD1; J gene: TRBJ1-2
CDR3 protein: CATSSSPGLAGGGGQFF; CDR3 DNA: TGTGCCACCAGCAGTTCACCGGGACTAGCGGGAGGGGGTGGGCAGTTCTTC; V gene: TRBV15; D gene: TRBD2; J gene: TRBJ2-1
CDR3 protein: CAIGSAGGPVGETQYF; CDR3 DNA: TGTGCCATCGGCTCGGCGGGAGGGCCTGTAGGAGAGACCCAGTACTTC; V gene: TRBV10-3; D gene: TRBD2; J gene: TRBJ2-5
CDR3 protein: CASSLVGSYTGELFF; CDR3 DNA: TGCGCCAGCAGCTTGGTGGGCAGTTATACCGGGGAGCTGTTTTTT; V gene: TRBV5-1; D gene: -; J gene: TRBJ2-2
CDR3 protein: CASRGTGGYQETQYF; CDR3 DNA: TGTGCCAGCAGGGGGACAGGGGGCTACCAAGAGACCCAGTACTTC; V gene: TRBV7-6; D gene: TRBD1; J gene: TRBJ2-5
CDR3 protein: CASSLAGVEEKLFF; CDR3 DNA: TGCGCCAGCAGCTTGGCAGGGGTAGAGGAAAAACTGTTTTTT; V gene: TRBV5-1; D gene: -; J gene: TRBJ1-4
CDR3 protein: CASLGHLNTEAFF; CDR3 DNA: TGTGCCAGCTTGGGGCACCTGAACACTGAAGCTTTCTTT; V gene: TRBV5-6; D gene: -; J gene: TRBJ1-1